These 5 T cell receptor beta chains share one sample of origin, sequenced in a study of early T cells in non-severe SARS-CoV-2 infection. TCRdb redid the calling of the 5' RACE reads with MiXCR, one entry per CDR3 protein. This table has about 49,000 distinct CDR3 sequences, about 12% appearing once. Sequences were obtained from whole blood. The source of these receptors is an adult who was a healthcare worker with PCR-confirmed SARS-CoV-2 infection or an uninfected control (not recorded which).

This clonotype has a count of ten or more. The chain is built from TRBV28 and TRBJ1-5; D not certain. Looked up from germline, CDR1 is MDHEN and CDR2 is SYDVKM. The CDR3 length is 15 residues. Trimming took 3 bases from V and 0 from J, leaving 9 bases between them. The CDR3 DNA is TGTGCCAGCAGTTTTAGGCATTATAGCAATCAGCCCCAGCATTTT. Protein product: CASSFRHYSNQPQHF.

This chain links TRBV11-1 with TRBJ2-5, with 10 bases fitting TRBD2. The trim removed 4 bases at V and 5 bases at J, leaving 10 bases unmatched. The CDR3 spans 16 residues. CDR1 SGHAT and CDR2 FQDESV come from the germline V gene (reference sequence). The CDR3 DNA reads TGTGCCAGCAGCTCGGGACTAGCGTCAGCGATGGAGACCCAGTACTTC. Amino acids: CASSSGLASAMETQYF.

This clonotype was found a few times. The rearrangement links TRBV7-2 to TRBJ2-3, with 13 bases lining up with TRBD2. CDR3 length: 17 residues. Trimming at V came to 5 bases and at J to 7 bases, leaving 12 bases not matched to a gene. Looked up from germline, CDR1 is SGHTA and CDR2 is FQGNSA. The CDR3 is CASSHGLAGALPHTQYF. CDR3 in DNA: TGTGCCAGCAGCCATGGACTAGCGGGAGCACTACCACATACGCAGTATTTT.

This clonotype was seen many times. This chain joins TRBV27 and TRBJ2-7, with 11 bases aligning to TRBD2. The CDR3 length is 16 residues. J gave up 2 bases and V 5 bases, and 8 bases lay outside the gene matches. Germline V gene data show CDR1 as MNHEY and CDR2 as SMNVEV (reference sequence). CDR3 DNA sequence: TGTGCCAGCAGTCCCCGTGGGACTAGCGGACCCTACGAGCAGTACTTC. Its translation is CASSPRGTSGPYEQYF.

This chain links TRBV20-1 with TRBJ1-2; D gene unclear. Per the germline V gene, CDR1 is DFQATT and CDR2 is SNEGSKA (reference sequence). The CDR3 runs 14 residues. Trimming removed 3 bases from V and 3 bases from J, with 14 bases in between. The CDR3, as DNA: TGCAGTGCTAGGGCACTTACGAAGGACTATGGCTACACCTTC. This translates into CSARALTKDYGYTF.